A selection of T cell receptor beta chains follows, all from one sample in a study of shared clonotypes between healthy human individuals. Assay: immunoSEQ multiplex PCR; the TCRdb copy retains only in-frame clones and omits some. The sample records 1,500,000 or so clones, just under 99% being singletons. Specimen: naive CD4+ T cells sorted from blood. All receptors derive from a man between 25 and 39 years old in good health. Each CDR3 is given with its conserved first and last residue. D genes are given only for firm matches. The size of a clone is reported for some rows only, either as once, few or many, or as a class for expanded clones.

d_gene	v_gene	j_gene	abundance	CDR3nt	CDR3aa
-	TRBV6-5	TRBJ2-3	-	TGTGCCAGCAGTTACGTTGGAACGCAGTATTTT	CASSYVGTQYF
TRBD2	TRBV5-3	TRBJ2-3	once	TGTGCCAGAAGCATCGGGACTAGCGGGAGGTACACAGATACGCAGTATTTT	CARSIGTSGRYTDTQYF
-	TRBV7-2	TRBJ2-1	-	TGTGCCAGCAGCTTTGGACATCCCAATGAGCAGTTCTTC	CASSFGHPNEQFF
-	TRBV20-1	TRBJ1-2	-	TGCAGTGCTGGGACTTTTGGCTACACCTTC	CSAGTFGYTF
-	TRBV28	TRBJ2-7	-	TGTGCCAGCAGAAAGAGCCCCTACGAGCAGTACTTC	CASRKSPYEQYF
TRBD2	TRBV5-1	TRBJ2-1	-	TGCGCCAGCAGCTTTACTAGCGGGACTTTCTACAATGAGCAGTTCTTC	CASSFTSGTFYNEQFF
-	TRBV5-1	TRBJ2-5	-	TGCGCCAGCAGCTTCCCGGGAGCGGAGACCCAGTACTTC	CASSFPGAETQYF
TRBD2	TRBV4-1	TRBJ2-7	once	TGCGCCAGCAGCCAAGACCCAGCGGGATTCCCTGAGCAGTACTTC	CASSQDPAGFPEQYF
-	TRBV7-2	TRBJ1-5	-	TGTGCCAGCAGCTTAGGGGCAGGGAATCAGCCCCAGCATTTT	CASSLGAGNQPQHF
TRBD2	TRBV7-9	TRBJ2-7	-	TGTGCCAGCAGCTTTTCTAGCGGACGTTACGAGCAGTACTTC	CASSFSSGRYEQYF
-	TRBV7-9	TRBJ2-2	-	TGTGCCAGCAGCTCGGGGGCCGGGATGTCGACCGGGGAGCTGTTTTTT	CASSSGAGMSTGELFF
TRBD1	TRBV28	TRBJ2-7	-	TGTGCCAGCGGCGACAGGGTCCCCTACGAGCAGTACTTC	CASGDRVPYEQYF
-	TRBV7-9	TRBJ2-2	-	TGTGCCAGCAGGTTCCGGGACGGATCCACCGGGGAGCTGTTTTTT	CASRFRDGSTGELFF
-	TRBV9	TRBJ2-6	-	TGTGCCAGCAGCGTAGAGCCTGGGGCCAACGTCCTGACTTTC	CASSVEPGANVLTF
-	TRBV2	TRBJ2-1	once	TGTGCCAGCAGGCTCTTTAGGGATAGCAATGAGCAGTTCTTC	CASRLFRDSNEQFF
-	TRBV7-3	TRBJ2-3	-	TGTGCCAGCAGCTTCGGAGGGAGGACAGATACGCAGTATTTT	CASSFGGRTDTQYF
-	TRBV15	TRBJ1-5	-	TGTGCCACCAGCAGAGCTCCCCTTAATGGAAGAGATCCCTATCAGCCCCAGCATTTT	CATSRAPLNGRDPYQPQHF
TRBD2	TRBV9	TRBJ2-2	-	TGTGCCAGCAGCGTAGTAGCGGGGGATTACACCGGGGAGCTGTTTTTT	CASSVVAGDYTGELFF
TRBD2	TRBV30	TRBJ2-7	-	TGTGCCTGGAGTAGCGGGAGGGGGTATTACGAGCAGTACTTC	CAWSSGRGYYEQYF
-	TRBV5-4	TRBJ2-3	-	TGTGCCAGCAGCCCTCGGGGTGGGGGGGCTAGTTTTGCGCAGTATTTT	CASSPRGGGASFAQYF
-	TRBV18	TRBJ2-5	-	TGTGCCAGCTCACCGAAAGAGACCCAGTACTTC	CASSPKETQYF
-	TRBV25-1	TRBJ2-7	-	TGTGCCAGCAGTGATCACGCCTACGAGCAGTACTTC	CASSDHAYEQYF
-	TRBV27	TRBJ1-2	once	TGTGCCAGCAGTTTATCCACAGTGTTGGCCTTC	CASSLSTVLAF
-	TRBV18	TRBJ2-1	-	TGTGCCAGCTCTACAGGGTTAGGGTCCATGACAATGATGCAGTTCTTC	CASSTGLGSMTMMQFF
TRBD2	TRBV9	TRBJ2-1	-	TGTGCCAGCAGCGTAGAAGGGACTACCAACAATGAGCAGTTCTTC	CASSVEGTTNNEQFF
-	TRBV28	TRBJ2-7	-	TGTGCCAGCAGTTTTCAACAGGTAAGCTCCTACGAGCAGTACTTC	CASSFQQVSSYEQYF
-	TRBV12-5	TRBJ2-7	-	TGTGCTAGTGGTCAAAGTGGGGGGAACGAGCAGTACTTC	CASGQSGGNEQYF
-	TRBV9	TRBJ1-2	-	TGTGCCAGCAGCGTAAGCGGCAGTGGCTACACCTTC	CASSVSGSGYTF
TRBD1	TRBV20-1	TRBJ1-1	once	TGCAGTGCCAGACAGGGGACTGAAGCTTTCTTT	CSARQGTEAFF
-	TRBV5-4	TRBJ1-5	-	TGTGCCAGCAGCTTGGACGTCGGGCCCCAGCATTTT	CASSLDVGPQHF
-	TRBV4-1	TRBJ1-4	-	TGCGCCAGCAGCCGTAGCGAGGCAACTAATGAAAAACTGTTTTTT	CASSRSEATNEKLFF
-	TRBV5-1	TRBJ2-3	-	TGCGCCAGCAGCTGGGACATTTACACAGATACGCAGTATTTT	CASSWDIYTDTQYF
-	TRBV29-1	TRBJ2-7	once	TGCAGCGTTCGAGGACAGCCTTACGAGCAGTACTTC	CSVRGQPYEQYF